The source of this TCR beta chain is a study of T cell changes during pregnancy in multiple sclerosis. TCRdb's table, derived via immunoSEQ multiplex PCR, lists solely in-frame clones and lacks some. Found here are tens of thousands of clones, 85% to 95% of them singletons; the top ten hold about 0.78%. V lost 4 bases and J lost 4, with 11 bases in between. Germline CDR1 reads KGHSH; CDR2 reads LQKENI. The CDR3 is 13 amino acids. This receptor was identified in a female donor with multiple sclerosis, enrolled in a pregnancy study. The J gene is TRBJ2-7, the V gene TRBV18, with a weak D call TRBD1 (5 bases). Material: peripheral blood, obtained in the third trimester of pregnancy. The CDR3 sequence: CASSRQGRYEQYF. The CDR3 nucleotides are TGTGCCAGCTCACGGCAGGGCCGATACGAGCAGTACTTC.